This T cell receptor (beta chain) was documented in a study of cytomegalovirus exposure and HLA in healthy donors. V was pared by 3 bases and J by 4 bases, with 18 bases between. Germline V gene lookup returns CDR1 MDHEN and CDR2 SYDVKM. The CDR3 consists of 16 residues. Produced via immunoSEQ multiplex PCR; TCRdb's table is partial and in-frame only. The sample shows around 200,000 clones, approximately 86% of them seen only once. The chain combines TRBV28 with TRBJ2-5; D perhaps matches TRBD2 (6 bases). This sequence was found in a woman aged 18-29 years in good health and CMV-seronegative. The specimen sequenced was PBMCs. The CDR3 DNA is TGTGCCAGCAGTTTTGTGTCGTTTCGGGGGACAGAGACCCAGTACTTC. Its protein is CASSFVSFRGTETQYF.